This TCR beta chain emerged from a study of beta chain features in type 1 diabetes. This clone was detected many times. Its antigen is unidentified. Only one heparinised blood draw was taken per donor, and its volume averaged roughly 0.12 L. Study findings and constraints: More deletions and fewer insertions at VDJ junctions were seen in type 1 diabetes patients. Shorter templates may be favored by PCR, equally so in patients and controls. Since sequencing was performed on cDNA, cells with high TCR expression could be over-represented.

Sequencing targeted expressed TCRB transcripts, as all isolated RNA had been reverse transcribed. Sequenced by immunoSEQ multiplex PCR; TCRdb stores in-frame clones only, minus some. Among about 140,000 clones listed, more than 9% were seen once. The sequence derives from a man between 18 and 29 years old in good health. Sequencing used naive CD4+ T cells from blood.

DNA of the CDR3: TGTGCCAGCAGCGCAGTTGGTGAGCAGTTCTTC. Residues: CASSAVGEQFF. The chain combines TRBV11-2 with TRBJ2-1; D gene ambiguous. V dropped 5 bases and J dropped 9 bases, with 8 bases sitting between them. This CDR3 is 11 amino acids long. Germline V gene lookup returns CDR1 SGHAT and CDR2 FQNNGV.